This passage covers 17 T cell receptor beta chains from one sample sequenced in a study of monozygotic twins with inflammatory bowel disease. From its re-call of the 5' RACE reads, TCRdb lists each CDR3 protein once, without DNA. This repertoire comprises roughly 120,000 distinct CDR3 sequences; its ten largest clones make up around 11%. The sample was blood. The receptors come from a human donor with ulcerative colitis or Crohn's disease, or a healthy co-twin of an affected twin (not recorded which).

The chain is built from TRBV7-2 and TRBJ2-2; TCRdb lists TRBD1, though no DNA is available to test this call. This CDR3 spans 16 amino acids. The V gene's germline CDR1 is SGHTA and CDR2 FQGNSA. The chain's CDR3 is CASSLMGHQNTGELFF.

The gene calls are TRBV24-1 and TRBJ1-1; TCRdb outputs TRBD1, but without DNA this stays unchecked. Germline loops: CDR1 KGHDR, CDR2 SFDVKD. The length of the CDR3 is 15 residues. This CDR3 reads CATSDPAAGTVTAFF.

V is TRBV29-1 and J is TRBJ2-7; TCRdb selects TRBD2, and the lack of DNA leaves this call unchecked. This CDR3 is built from 15 residues. Germline CDR1 is SQVTM and CDR2 is ANQGSEA. The CDR3 reads CSVEDIAGVSYEQYF.

V is TRBV10-3 and J is TRBJ2-2; TCRdb names TRBD2, which stays unverified in the absence of DNA. The CDR3 is made up of 13 amino acids. The V gene's germline CDR1 is ENHRY and CDR2 SYGVKD. The CDR3 protein is CAILAGNTGELFF.

The chain is built from TRBV15 and TRBJ2-7; absent DNA, TCRdb's TRBD1 call cannot be checked. Per germline, CDR1 LNHNV and CDR2 YYDKDF (reference sequence). This CDR3 spans 14 amino acids. The CDR3 loop reads CATSRGDLPYEQYF. The variable domain in full, with the rest retrieved from reference TRBV15 and TRBJ2-7, is DAMVIQNPRYQVTQFGKPVTLSCSQTLNHNVMYWYQQKSSQAPKLLFHYYDKDFNNEADTPDNFQSRRPNTSFCFLDIRSPGLGDTAMYLCATSRGDLPYEQYFGPGTRLTVT.

This chain joins TRBV10-3 and TRBJ2-7; TCRdb proposes TRBD1, but this gene call is untestable without DNA. Germline CDR1 is ENHRY and CDR2 is SYGVKD. The length of the CDR3 is 14 residues. The CDR3 spells CAINPGTGGLEQYF.

The V and J genes are TRBV7-3 and TRBJ2-4; the D gene TCRdb calls, TRBD2, cannot be checked with no DNA. The CDR3 contains 15 residues. CDR1 SGHTA and CDR2 FQGTGA come from the germline V gene. CDR3: CASSRDGNMGDIQYF.

This chain links TRBV7-2 with TRBJ2-7; as DNA is missing, the TRBD2 call by TCRdb cannot be tested. Germline V gene data show CDR1 as SGHTA and CDR2 as FQGNSA. CDR3 length: 16 residues. This CDR3 is CASSLASGSGGYEQYF.

This chain uses TRBV12-3 or TRBV12-4 with TRBJ1-6; the D call from TCRdb, TRBD1, cannot be confirmed without DNA. The CDR3 loop spans 15 amino acids. CDR3 protein: CASSFATGFESPLHF.

This sequence joins TRBV7-9 and TRBJ2-3; there is no DNA to check the TCRdb D call of TRBD1. The CDR3 is 15 amino acids. Germline assignment: CDR1 SEHNR and CDR2 FQNEAQ (reference sequence). The CDR3 reads CASSQRGMPTDTQYF. Supplemented by reference TRBV7-9 and TRBJ2-3, the full variable domain reads DTGVSQNPRHKITKRGQNVTFRCDPISEHNRLYWYRQTLGQGPEFLTYFQNEAQLEKSRLLSDRFSAERPKGSFSTLEIQRTEQGDSAMYLCASSQRGMPTDTQYFGPGTRLTVL.

The chain uses TRBV20-1 and TRBJ2-7; TCRdb lists TRBD1, though no DNA is available to test this call. Germline CDR1 is DFQATT and CDR2 is SNEGSKA (reference sequence). The CDR3 spans 15 residues. This CDR3 is CSASLGARGHNEQYF.

The CDR3 here is CASSLARRREKLFF. The rearrangement links TRBV11-2 to TRBJ1-4. This CDR3 comprises 14 residues. Germline CDR1 reads SGHAT; CDR2 reads FQNNGV.

The rearrangement links TRBV11-2 to TRBJ2-1. There are 15 residues in the CDR3. Germline CDR1 is SGHAT and CDR2 is FQNNGV. Here the CDR3 reads CASSPTGSSYNEQFF.

The rearrangement joins TRBV7-9 to TRBJ2-1. The CDR3 has 13 amino acids. In germline, CDR1 is SEHNR, CDR2 FQNEAQ (reference sequence). CDR3 residues: CASSLDLSNEQFF.

This chain links TRBV15 with TRBJ2-5; no DNA is available, so the TRBD1 call from TCRdb remains unchecked. Looked up from germline, CDR1 is LNHNV and CDR2 is YYDKDF (reference sequence). The CDR3 consists of 13 residues. CDR3 loop: CATSRHREETQYF.

The chain joins TRBV2 to TRBJ1-4; TCRdb proposes TRBD1, but this gene call is untestable without DNA. CDR1 is SNHLY, CDR2 FYNNEI, per germline. The length of the CDR3 is 16 residues. CDR3 sequence reads: CASSYDREATNEKLFF.

This chain connects TRBV12-3 or TRBV12-4 to TRBJ2-7; TCRdb names TRBD1, which stays unverified in the absence of DNA. The CDR3 has 14 residues. The CDR3 spells CASSPPGTPYEQYF.